The clone carrying this TCR beta chain was counted ten times or more. This sample stems from a study of metastatic and nonmetastatic thyroid tumors. Study details: Thyroid patients, malignant and benign, had repertoires compared across blood and tumor or nodule tissue.

Before thyroid surgery, none of the patients had received any treatment. TCRdb reassembled clones from the PCR reads with MiXCR. This sample yields roughly 40,000 clones, of which 16% are seen a single time; approximately 3.8% belongs to the top ten. The sequence was obtained from a female donor with papillary thyroid cancer or a benign thyroid nodule (not recorded which). Some clones in this sample may be carry-over from other donors' samples. The sequenced sample was blood.

This CDR3 is CASSLTRDRGEQFF. The CDR3 DNA sequence: TGTGCCAGCAGCCTGACCCGGGACAGGGGTGAGCAGTTCTTC. The rearrangement joins TRBV2 to TRBJ2-1; TRBD1 matches at 10 bases. Trimming at V came to 6 bases and at J to 9 bases, leaving 8 bases not matched to a gene. CDR3 length: 14 residues. Germline CDR1 and CDR2: SNHLY and FYNNEI.